This T cell receptor (beta chain) emerged from a study of CD8 T cells in Susac syndrome. The CDR3 sequence is 16 residues long. Per the germline V gene, CDR1 is LNHNV and CDR2 is YYDKDF (reference sequence). V lost 5 bases and J lost 4; bases outside the gene matches: 8. Regarding the study as a whole: The study's TCR sequencing and HLA analysis drew on a certain number of individuals. That number was acknowledged as relatively small.

Remarks on this clonotype: Antigen unknown.

Healthy donors formed controls matched for age and sex. CD8+ and CD4+ T cells were negatively isolated; TEMRA cells were FACS-enriched. Random hexamers were used to reverse transcribe 0.5 to 1 ug of RNA. It was immunoSEQ multiplex PCR that amplified TCR beta CDR3 across 54 Vbeta and 13 Jbeta. From the immunoSEQ multiplex PCR reads, TCRdb called clonotypes with MiXCR, one entry per CDR3 protein. The repertoire holds around 150,000 distinct CDR3 sequences, with around 94% as singletons. This clonotype was obtained from a human donor in good health. The specimen sequenced was CD4+ T cells from PBMCs. The rearrangement uses TRBV15 and TRBJ1-2; 12 positions match TRBD1. In DNA, the CDR3 is TGTGCCACCAGCGCCGGGACAGGGGGCGCGGGCTATGGCTACACCTTC. It codes for CATSAGTGGAGYGYTF.